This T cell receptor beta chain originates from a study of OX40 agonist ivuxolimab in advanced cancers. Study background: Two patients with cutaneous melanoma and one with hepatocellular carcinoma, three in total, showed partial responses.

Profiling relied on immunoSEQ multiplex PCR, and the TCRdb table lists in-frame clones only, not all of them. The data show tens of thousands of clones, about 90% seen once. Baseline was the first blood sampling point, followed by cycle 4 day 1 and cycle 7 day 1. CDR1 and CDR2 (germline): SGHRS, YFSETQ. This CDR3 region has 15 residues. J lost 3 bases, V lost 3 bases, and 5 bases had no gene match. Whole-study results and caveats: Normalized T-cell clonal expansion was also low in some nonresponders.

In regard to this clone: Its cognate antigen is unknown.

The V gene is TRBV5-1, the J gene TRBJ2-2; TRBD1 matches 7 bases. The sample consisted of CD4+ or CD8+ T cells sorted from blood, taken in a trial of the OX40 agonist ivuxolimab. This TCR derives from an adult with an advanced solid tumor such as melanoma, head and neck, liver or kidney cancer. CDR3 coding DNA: TGCGCCAGCAGCTCACAGGGGCGTGACACCGGGGAGCTGTTTTTT. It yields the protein CASSSQGRDTGELFF.